What follows is one TCR beta chain and its context. This entry comes from a study of blood T cells in healthy people across ages. A second PCR of about 6 to 12 cycles used a sample-barcoded 5' primer and a J-beta primer mix. Carrying 12 random nucleotides, a template-switch adaptor labeled each individual cDNA molecule. No fewer than 3 million CDR3-containing paired-end reads came from each sample. In TCRdb, the 5' RACE reads were re-called with MiXCR into one record per CDR3 protein. The table includes 1.6 million or so distinct CDR3 sequences, roughly 30% detected once. After removal of 6 bases from V and 0 bases from J, the junction contained 8 bases not matched to a gene. This CDR3 spans 16 amino acids.

The TCR was taken from a woman younger than 45 in good health. The chain uses TRBV12-3 or TRBV12-4 and TRBJ2-1; 7 bases line up with TRBD2. The sequencing sample was made of blood. Here the CDR3 DNA reads TGTGCCAGCAGCCCACTAGCGACCCTCTCCTACAATGAGCAGTTCTTC. It yields the protein CASSPLATLSYNEQFF.